This entry describes one T cell receptor beta chain. Its antigen is unidentified. The sample belongs to a study of cytomegalovirus exposure and HLA in healthy donors. General study results and limits: The dataset shows that most TCR sequences were rare, while some public TCRs occurred in many donors. With later analysis, a missense DCLRE1C variant became linked to TCR beta V- and J-gene trimming. A later analysis showed that HLA-associated TCR beta chains had undergone more clonal expansion than equally common others.

60 Vbeta and 13 Jbeta primers were used in PCR. Sequencing used immunoSEQ multiplex PCR; TCRdb keeps in-frame clones, though not all of them. The profile covers 270,000 or so clones, with more than 80% appearing a single time and less than 4.5% taken by the ten largest. This CDR3 comprises 16 residues. Germline V lookup: CDR1 SGHNT, CDR2 YYREEE (reference sequence). V gave up 7 bases and J gave up 5 bases; unmatched junction bases: 12. The V call is TRBV5-4, the J call TRBJ2-7, with 13 bases that match TRBD2. The sequence derives from a man in his forties in good health and CMV-seropositive. The sequenced material came from PBMCs. The CDR3 spells CASSPGTSGEPHEQYF. As DNA, the CDR3 is TGTGCCAGCTCTCCCGGGACTAGCGGGGAGCCCCACGAGCAGTACTTC.